Shown below are 14 T cell receptor beta chains from a single sample sequenced in a study of blood T cells in healthy people across ages. Next came a second PCR, run for roughly 6 to 11 cycles, which used a sample-barcoded 5' primer along with a J-beta primer mix. A single record per CDR3 protein comes from TCRdb applying MiXCR to the 5' RACE reads. This table has 1.5 million to 1.9 million distinct CDR3 sequences, approximately 43% appearing once. The sequenced sample consisted of blood. The source of these receptors is a woman between 18 and 29 years old in good health.

V and J are TRBV15 and TRBJ1-2, with a weak D call TRBD1 (6 bases). Trimming left V 4 bases short and J 12 bases short, with 21 bases between. This CDR3 contains 14 residues. Germline lookup yields CDR1 LNHNV and CDR2 YYDKDF (reference sequence). CDR3 in DNA: TGTGCCACCAGCACCCGACAAACAGGGCGGAGCAACACCTTC. Translating gives CATSTRQTGRSNTF.

There are a few counts of this clonotype. V is TRBV28 and J is TRBJ1-2; 7 bases align to TRBD1. This CDR3 is 14 amino acids long. From germline, CDR1 is MDHEN and CDR2 SYDVKM. After removal of 6 bases from V and 2 bases from J, the junction contained 6 bases not matched to a gene. Here the CDR3 DNA reads TGTGCCAGCAGCCTTACAGGGGAAAACTATGGCTACACCTTC. Translation: CASSLTGENYGYTF.

This chain uses TRBV12-3 or TRBV12-4 with TRBJ2-7, with 9 nucleotides matching TRBD1. J gave up 1 base and V 5 bases, and 6 bases lay outside the gene matches. The CDR3 has 15 residues. CDR3 in amino acids: CASSKGQGISYEQYF. The CDR3 region has the DNA TGTGCCAGCAGTAAGGGACAGGGCATATCCTACGAGCAGTACTTC.

This clonotype appeared a few times. This chain connects TRBV28 to TRBJ2-1, with D perhaps TRBD1 (6 bases). The CDR3 has 15 residues. V lost 6 bases and J lost 3, with 15 bases in between. In germline, CDR1 is MDHEN, CDR2 SYDVKM. CDR3 sequence: CASSSPGHIYNEQFF. Written as DNA, the CDR3 is TGTGCCAGCAGCTCCCCGGGACACATCTACAATGAGCAGTTCTTC.

In this sample, this clonotype turned up a few times. The chain joins TRBV7-2 to TRBJ2-1, with D uncertain. Germline CDR1 SGHTA, CDR2 FQGNSA. V lost 2 bases and J lost 0, with 11 bases in between. The CDR3 sequence is 16 residues long. CDR3 bases: TGTGCCAGCAGCTTACTCGGCTTGAGCTCCTACAATGAGCAGTTCTTC. Protein: CASSLLGLSSYNEQFF.

The CDR3 here is CASSVIYSTDTQYF. The CDR3 DNA reads TGTGCCAGCAGCGTAATCTATTCCACAGATACGCAGTATTTT. The V call is TRBV7-9, the J call TRBJ2-3, with D unclear. Germline V gene data show CDR1 as SEHNR and CDR2 as FQNEAQ (reference sequence). CDR3 length: 14 residues. Deletions cut 5 bases from V and 2 bases from J, with 11 bases between.

The gene calls are TRBV18 and TRBJ1-1; D is unresolved. From germline, CDR1 is KGHSH and CDR2 LQKENI. CDR3 size: 15 residues. Trimming stripped 6 bases from V and 3 bases from J, with 17 bases between. DNA of the CDR3: TGTGCCAGCTCCGCCGGGCATTCAACGGACACTGAAGCTTTCTTT. This sequence encodes CASSAGHSTDTEAFF.

The V and J genes are TRBV7-9 and TRBJ2-6, with D hard to call. This CDR3 region has 16 residues. V lost 3 bases and J 1 base, leaving 10 bases between the germline ends. The V gene's germline CDR1 is SEHNR and CDR2 FQNEAQ (reference sequence). CDR3 nucleotides: TGTGCCAGCAGCTTCCCAGCCGTTTCTGGGGCCAACGTCCTGACTTTC. Amino acids: CASSFPAVSGANVLTF.

This chain joins TRBV7-2 and TRBJ1-4, with D unresolved. The germline V and J ends were trimmed by 6 bases and 6 bases, with 11 bases remaining between them. There are 13 residues in the CDR3. Looked up from germline, CDR1 is SGHTA and CDR2 is FQGNSA. The CDR3 spells CASSFYSDEKLFF. Here the CDR3 DNA reads TGTGCCAGCAGTTTTTACAGCGATGAAAAACTGTTTTTT.

This clonotype was detected only a few times. The chain recombines TRBV14 with TRBJ2-4, with D hard to call. Matching the DNA end better, TRBJ2-7 makes the J call doubtful. CDR1 is SGHDN, CDR2 FVKESK, per germline. The CDR3 is 13 residues long. The CDR3 DNA sequence: TGTGCCAGCAGCCAAGATACCTACTACGAGCAGTACTTC. Protein product: CASSQDTYYEQYF.

The chain has TRBV7-2 and TRBJ2-3; 7 nucleotides match TRBD2. The CDR3 sequence is 15 residues long. Germline CDR1 and CDR2: SGHTA and FQGNSA. V trimming: 5 bases; J trimming: 2 bases; junction bases outside the gene matches: 7. The CDR3 sequence: CASSPGLVPTDTQYF. CDR3 DNA: TGTGCCAGCAGCCCAGGACTAGTGCCCACAGATACGCAGTATTTT. Full variable domain (missing parts from reference TRBV7-2 and TRBJ2-3): GAGVSQSPSNKVTEKGKDVELRCDPISGHTALYWYRQSLGQGLEFLIYFQGNSAPDKSGLPSDRFSAERTGGSVSTLTIQRTQQEDSAVYLCASSPGLVPTDTQYFGPGTRLTVL.

The gene calls are TRBV10-3 and TRBJ2-3; tentative D call: TRBD2 (5 bases). This CDR3 is 11 amino acids long. Trimming stripped 11 bases from V and 3 bases from J, with 9 bases between. Germline V gives CDR1 ENHRY, CDR2 SYGVKD. The CDR3 sequence is CAARDTDTQYF. CDR3 coding DNA: TGTGCCGCCCGGGATACAGATACGCAGTATTTT.

The V and J genes are TRBV6-2 or TRBV6-3 and TRBJ2-1; tentative D call: TRBD2 (5 bases). V shed 5 bases and J shed 0 bases, with 14 bases lying between them. The CDR3 runs to 16 residues. Germline CDR1 is MNHEY and CDR2 is SVGEGT. The CDR3 spells CASSRSGAGSYNEQFF. Here the CDR3 DNA reads TGTGCCAGCAGTCGATCAGGTGCGGGCTCCTACAATGAGCAGTTCTTC.

V and J are TRBV4-1 and TRBJ2-7, with D possibly called TRBD1 or TRBD2 (5 bases each). The length of the CDR3 is 16 residues. The V end was cut by 2 bases, the J end by 0 bases, with 14 bases between. Germline V CDR1 and CDR2: MGHRA, YSYEKL. The CDR3 sequence: CASSQYGTVSSYEQYF. CDR3 DNA sequence: TGCGCCAGCAGCCAATACGGGACGGTGAGCTCCTACGAGCAGTACTTC.